This T cell receptor (beta chain) was captured in a study of spatial heterogeneity in lung cancer. The CDR3 runs 17 residues. The V end lost 0 bases, the J end lost 3 bases, and 15 bases lay between the germline ends. Germline lookup yields CDR1 SGHVS and CDR2 FNYEAQ. This clonotype showed up just a few times. The presence of a unique molecular identifier marked each TCR cDNA molecule. TCRdb independently ran MiXCR on the 5' RACE reads; one entry per CDR3 protein. The profile shows almost 75,000 distinct CDR3 sequences, 10% to 15% of them singletons. Time point meaning: sample taken at primary tumor resection. Whole RNA was taken from tumor, nontumor lung or frozen PBMC; it was then sequenced unsorted. The roughly 79 donors had untreated early-stage non-small cell lung cancer.

The chain has TRBV7-6 and TRBJ2-1; D is perhaps TRBD1 (7 bases). This clonotype was sampled from a male donor with early-stage non-small cell lung cancer. The sequencing used PBMCs, collected at surgery. The CDR3 protein is CASSLALPQGGYNEQFF. The CDR3 DNA sequence: TGTGCCAGCAGCTTAGCGCTCCCCCAGGGGGGCTACAATGAGCAGTTCTTC.